A selection of T cell receptor beta chains follows, all from one sample in a study of PD-1 blockade in classical Hodgkin lymphoma. Assay: immunoSEQ multiplex PCR; the TCRdb copy retains only in-frame clones and omits some. Seen here are roughly 42,000 clones, 60% to 85% observed once, and the top ten hold approximately 3%. The sample in question was peripheral blood mononuclear cells (PBMCs), obtained at baseline. All receptors come from a human donor with classical Hodgkin lymphoma. CDR3s include the opening cysteine and the closing phenylalanine or tryptophan. The D gene is left open where the match is weak. Expanded clones get a size class; other rows say once, few or many, or leave the size out.

j_gene: TRBJ1-2; d_gene: TRBD1; abundance: -; v_gene: TRBV29-1; CDR3nt: TGCAGCGTGGGTGGGACAGGGGGCGCCGGCTACACCTTC; CDR3aa: CSVGGTGGAGYTF
j_gene: TRBJ1-1; d_gene: TRBD1; abundance: few; v_gene: TRBV18; CDR3nt: TGTGCCAGCTCAGCAATTTTTGGGGGACAGGGAAGGAACACTGAAGCTTTCTTT; CDR3aa: CASSAIFGGQGRNTEAFF
j_gene: TRBJ2-5; d_gene: -; abundance: once; v_gene: TRBV29-1; CDR3nt: TGCAGCGTTCGTCGGGTTGGGGATGGGACCCAGTACTTC; CDR3aa: CSVRRVGDGTQYF
j_gene: TRBJ1-4; d_gene: -; abundance: few; v_gene: TRBV4-3; CDR3nt: TGCGCCAGCAGCCAGGACATACCGGGATCTTTTAATGAAAAACTGTTTTTT; CDR3aa: CASSQDIPGSFNEKLFF
j_gene: TRBJ2-2; d_gene: -; abundance: -; v_gene: TRBV30; CDR3nt: TGTGCCTGGGGACCAGACACCGGGGAGCTGTTTTTT; CDR3aa: CAWGPDTGELFF
j_gene: TRBJ1-4; d_gene: -; abundance: few; v_gene: TRBV6-6; CDR3nt: TGTGCCAGCTCGCTGGGGGAAAAACTGTTTTTT; CDR3aa: CASSLGEKLFF
j_gene: TRBJ2-7; d_gene: -; abundance: once; v_gene: TRBV9; CDR3nt: TGTGCCAGCAGCGGGGGCAGCGGCTCCTACGAGCAGTACTTC; CDR3aa: CASSGGSGSYEQYF
j_gene: TRBJ1-2; d_gene: -; abundance: medium-sized; v_gene: TRBV14; CDR3nt: TGTGCCAGCAGCCTGGATTTCGGCGGCTACACCTTC; CDR3aa: CASSLDFGGYTF
j_gene: TRBJ1-1; d_gene: -; abundance: -; v_gene: TRBV7-2; CDR3nt: TGTGCCAGCAGCCTTAGTTTGAACACTGAAGCTTTCTTT; CDR3aa: CASSLSLNTEAFF
j_gene: TRBJ2-3; d_gene: -; abundance: once; v_gene: TRBV28; CDR3nt: TGTGCCAGCACGTTGGGGGAAAGCACAGATACGCAGTATTTT; CDR3aa: CASTLGESTDTQYF
j_gene: TRBJ2-1; d_gene: TRBD2; abundance: -; v_gene: TRBV27; CDR3nt: TGTGCCAGCAGTTCACTAGCGGGAGTAGGGTACAATGAGCAGTTCTTC; CDR3aa: CASSSLAGVGYNEQFF
j_gene: TRBJ2-7; d_gene: -; abundance: once; v_gene: TRBV7-2; CDR3nt: TGTGCCAGCAGCTTCCTCAGCTCCAGTAACGCCCACGAGCAGTACTTC; CDR3aa: CASSFLSSSNAHEQYF
j_gene: TRBJ2-3; d_gene: -; abundance: -; v_gene: TRBV10-3; CDR3nt: TGTGCCATCAGTGGGCCCCCCGAGGGCACAGATACGCAGTATTTT; CDR3aa: CAISGPPEGTDTQYF
j_gene: TRBJ2-7; d_gene: TRBD1; abundance: -; v_gene: TRBV7-2; CDR3nt: TGTGCCAGCAGCTTAGGGACAGGCAGCTACGAGCAGTACTTC; CDR3aa: CASSLGTGSYEQYF
j_gene: TRBJ1-4; d_gene: -; abundance: medium-sized; v_gene: TRBV4-1; CDR3nt: TGCGCCAGCAGCCAAAACCCAGGGGTAGTGGAAAAACTGTTTTTT; CDR3aa: CASSQNPGVVEKLFF
j_gene: TRBJ1-1; d_gene: -; abundance: -; v_gene: TRBV10-2; CDR3nt: TGCGCCAGCAGTGTTGGTTTTACCGAAGCTTTCTTT; CDR3aa: CASSVGFTEAFF
j_gene: TRBJ2-1; d_gene: -; abundance: -; v_gene: TRBV28; CDR3nt: TGTGCCAGTCACACACAGGACCGGGGAGTTTACAATGAGCAGTTCTTC; CDR3aa: CASHTQDRGVYNEQFF
j_gene: TRBJ2-3; d_gene: TRBD2; abundance: -; v_gene: TRBV7-8; CDR3nt: TGTGCCAGCAGCTTACTAGCGGGAGTGGAGGATACGCAGTATTTT; CDR3aa: CASSLLAGVEDTQYF
j_gene: TRBJ1-3; d_gene: -; abundance: few; v_gene: TRBV7-9; CDR3nt: TGTGCCAGCAGCTCGGACGTGGATTTT; CDR3aa: CASSSDVDF
j_gene: TRBJ2-2; d_gene: TRBD2; abundance: -; v_gene: TRBV28; CDR3nt: TGTGCCAGCAGTCCCGGGACTAGCACCGGGGAGCTGTTTTTT; CDR3aa: CASSPGTSTGELFF
j_gene: TRBJ1-1; d_gene: TRBD1; abundance: once; v_gene: TRBV19; CDR3nt: TGTGCCAGTAGTATAAACAGGGGGGTCCCTGAAGCTTTCTTT; CDR3aa: CASSINRGVPEAFF
j_gene: TRBJ2-3; d_gene: TRBD1; abundance: -; v_gene: TRBV30; CDR3nt: TGTGCCTGGAGGGACAGGGGCACAGATACGCAGTATTTT; CDR3aa: CAWRDRGTDTQYF
j_gene: TRBJ2-1; d_gene: TRBD2; abundance: -; v_gene: TRBV13; CDR3nt: TGTGCCAGCAGCTTAGGCCGACTAGCTCCCTACAATGAGCAGTTCTTC; CDR3aa: CASSLGRLAPYNEQFF